One sample yielded the 9 T cell receptor beta chains listed below, sequenced in a study of CD8 T cells in cerebrospinal fluid in Alzheimer's disease. Each CDR3 protein gets one entry in TCRdb, which reprocessed the 10x single-cell sequencing reads and gives no DNA. This sample's table has 1,500 to 2,000 distinct CDR3 sequences. Sequences were obtained from cerebrospinal fluid. The receptors were gathered from a human donor with mild cognitive impairment.

Frequency places this clonotype as medium-sized. This chain connects TRBV3-1 to TRBJ2-7; TCRdb outputs TRBD2, but without DNA this stays unchecked. CDR1 LGHDT and CDR2 YNNKEL come from the germline V gene (reference sequence). The CDR3 totals 17 residues. The CDR3 protein is CASSQDNIDRPLGEQYF.

This clonotype counts as medium-sized by frequency. This chain uses TRBV7-9 with TRBJ2-2. Germline CDR1 is SEHNR and CDR2 is FQNEAQ (reference sequence). This CDR3 has 13 residues. CDR3 residues: CASSPDSTGELFF.

This clonotype is identified as medium-sized from frequency. This chain uses TRBV9 with TRBJ2-1; TCRdb gives TRBD1 as the D gene, but with no DNA this cannot be confirmed. Germline V gives CDR1 SGDLS, CDR2 YYNGEE. There are 14 residues in the CDR3. CDR3 amino acids: CASSEEGGVGEQFF.

According to its frequency, this clonotype is large. The chain links TRBV11-2 to TRBJ1-1; without DNA, the TCRdb call of TRBD1 cannot be checked. CDR3 length equals 13 residues. Germline V CDR1 and CDR2: SGHAT, FQNNGV. The CDR3 spells CASSLAGDTEAFF.

This clonotype is called medium-sized based on its frequency. This chain connects TRBV2 to TRBJ2-5; without DNA, the TCRdb call of TRBD1 cannot be checked. Germline CDR1 is SNHLY and CDR2 is FYNNEI. This CDR3 has 15 residues. CDR3 in amino acids: CASSGSLGAEETQYF.

This clonotype is identified as medium-sized from frequency. The CDR3 protein is CASSQVGGDREAFF. The rearrangement uses TRBV4-1 and TRBJ1-1; the D call from TCRdb, TRBD1, cannot be confirmed without DNA. Germline CDR1 and CDR2: MGHRA and YSYEKL. This CDR3 has 14 amino acids.

This clonotype is deemed medium-sized by its frequency. This chain connects TRBV7-6 to TRBJ2-3; without DNA, the TCRdb call of TRBD1 cannot be checked. This CDR3 comprises 13 residues. Germline V gene data show CDR1 as SGHVS and CDR2 as FNYEAQ. CDR3 loop: CASSLGRADTQYF. Together with reference TRBV7-6 and TRBJ2-3, the CDR3 gives the full variable domain: GAGVSQSPRYKVTKRGQDVALRCDPISGHVSLYWYRQALGQGPEFLTYFNYEAQQDKSGLPNDRFSAERPEGSISTLTIQRTEQRDSAMYRCASSLGRADTQYFGPGTRLTVL.

By frequency, this clonotype registers medium-sized. The gene calls are TRBV28 and TRBJ2-2; checking the TCRdb D call of TRBD2 is not possible without DNA. Germline-derived CDR1 and CDR2 are MDHEN and SYDVKM. CDR3 size: 15 residues. CDR3 residues: CASSILAVNTGELFF.

Considering frequency, this clonotype is medium-sized (0.01 to 0.1%). This chain connects TRBV28 to TRBJ1-1. Germline V gives CDR1 MDHEN, CDR2 SYDVKM. The CDR3 consists of 13 residues. The CDR3 region is CASSLRGNTEAFF.